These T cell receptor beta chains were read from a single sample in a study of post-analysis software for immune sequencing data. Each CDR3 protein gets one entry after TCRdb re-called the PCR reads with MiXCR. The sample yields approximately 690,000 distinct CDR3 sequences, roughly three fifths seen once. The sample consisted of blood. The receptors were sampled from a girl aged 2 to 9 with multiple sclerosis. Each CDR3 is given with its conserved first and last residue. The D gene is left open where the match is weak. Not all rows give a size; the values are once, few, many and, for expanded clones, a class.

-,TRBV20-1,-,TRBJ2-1,CSAEGPGNEQFF,TGCAGTGCAGAGGGGCCGGGGAATGAGCAGTTCTTC
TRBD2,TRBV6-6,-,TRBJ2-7,CASSYSGVTYEQYF,TGTGCCAGCAGTTATAGCGGGGTTACCTACGAGCAGTACTTC
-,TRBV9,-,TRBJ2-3,CASSVGVDEDTQYF,TGTGCCAGCAGCGTAGGTGTGGATGAGGATACGCAGTATTTT
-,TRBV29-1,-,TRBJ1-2,CSVDGHTF,TGCAGCGTTGACGGCCACACCTTC
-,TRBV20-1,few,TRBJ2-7,CSAERAGSYEQYF,TGCAGTGCGGAGCGGGCCGGGTCCTACGAGCAGTACTTC
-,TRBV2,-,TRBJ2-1,CASRLRTAPNGEQFF,TGTGCCAGCAGGCTTAGGACAGCCCCGAACGGCGAGCAGTTCTTC
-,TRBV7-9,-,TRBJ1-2,CASLQTSYGYTF,TGTGCCAGCCTACAAACTTCCTATGGCTACACCTTC
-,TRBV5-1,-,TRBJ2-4,CASSLSDPLEQYF,TGCGCCAGCAGCTTGTCTGATCCTTTGGAGCAGTACTTC
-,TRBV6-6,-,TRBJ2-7,CASSYSKNEQYF,TGTGCCAGCAGTTACTCGAAGAACGAGCAGTACTTC
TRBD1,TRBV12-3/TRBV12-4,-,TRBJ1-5,CASSFSRGHNQPQHF,TGTGCCAGCAGTTTCTCCAGGGGGCACAATCAGCCCCAGCATTTT
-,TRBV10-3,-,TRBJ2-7,CAISESNLGIYEQYF,TGTGCCATCAGTGAGTCGAATCTGGGGATATACGAGCAGTACTTC
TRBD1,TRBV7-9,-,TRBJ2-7,CASSFLEGTASYEQYF,TGTGCCAGCAGCTTCCTAGAGGGGACAGCCTCCTACGAGCAGTACTTC
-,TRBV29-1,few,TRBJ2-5,CSVTVFQETQYF,TGCAGCGTTACAGTATTCCAAGAGACCCAGTACTTC
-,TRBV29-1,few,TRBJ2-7,CSVEANSYEQYF,TGCAGCGTTGAGGCGAACTCCTACGAGCAGTACTTC
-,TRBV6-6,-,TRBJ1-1,CASSYGSGGPEAFF,TGTGCCAGCAGTTACGGTTCAGGAGGGCCTGAAGCTTTCTTT
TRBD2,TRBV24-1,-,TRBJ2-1,CATSDPTSGSSYNEQFF,TGTGCCACCAGTGACCCGACTAGCGGCAGCTCCTACAATGAGCAGTTCTTC
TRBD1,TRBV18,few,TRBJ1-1,CASSPGQGTSDGAFF,TGTGCCAGCTCGCCGGGACAGGGAACTTCGGATGGCGCTTTCTTT
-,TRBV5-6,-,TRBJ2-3,CASSGSSRDTQYF,TGTGCCAGCAGCGGGTCTAGCCGAGATACGCAGTATTTT
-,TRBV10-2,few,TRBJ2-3,CASSDLDTQYF,TGCGCCAGCAGCGACCTAGATACGCAGTATTTT
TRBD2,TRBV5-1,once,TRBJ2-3,CASSFTSGPTDTQYF,TGCGCCAGCAGCTTTACTAGCGGCCCCACAGATACGCAGTATTTT
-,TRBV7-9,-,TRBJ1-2,CASSFLSGAGDYGYTF,TGTGCCAGCAGCTTTCTGTCCGGGGCCGGGGACTATGGCTACACCTTC
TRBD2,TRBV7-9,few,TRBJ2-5,CASSPTSGSSQYF,TGTGCCAGCAGTCCTACTAGCGGATCGTCCCAGTACTTC
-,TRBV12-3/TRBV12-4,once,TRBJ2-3,CASSSDRMSTDAQYF,TGTGCCAGCAGTTCCGACAGGATGAGCACAGATGCGCAGTATTTT
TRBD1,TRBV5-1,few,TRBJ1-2,CASNPYGTANYGYTF,TGCGCCAGCAACCCCTACGGGACAGCTAACTATGGCTACACCTTC
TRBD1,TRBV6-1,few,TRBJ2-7,CATDRGLIQEQYF,TGTGCCACCGACAGGGGCCTTATTCAGGAGCAGTACTTC
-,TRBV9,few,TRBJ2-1,CASSVEGEVGYNEQFF,TGTGCCAGCAGCGTAGAGGGGGAGGTCGGGTACAATGAGCAGTTCTTC
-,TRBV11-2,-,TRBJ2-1,CANSLGVYEQFF,TGTGCCAACAGCTTAGGAGTCTATGAGCAGTTCTTC
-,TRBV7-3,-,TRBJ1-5,CASSLFWDQPQHF,TGTGCCAGCAGTTTGTTTTGGGATCAGCCCCAGCATTTT
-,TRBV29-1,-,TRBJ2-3,CSVERAGGYTDTQYF,TGCAGCGTTGAGAGGGCAGGAGGCTACACAGATACGCAGTATTTT
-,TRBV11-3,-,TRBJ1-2,CASSLGTPSNYGYTF,TGTGCCAGCAGCTTAGGAACACCGTCTAACTATGGCTACACCTTC
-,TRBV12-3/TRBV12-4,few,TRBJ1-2,CASSNTGLYGYTF,TGTGCCAGCAGCAACACAGGGTTATATGGCTACACCTTC
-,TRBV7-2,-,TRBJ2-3,CASSTITDTQYF,TGTGCCAGCAGCACTATCACAGATACGCAGTATTTT
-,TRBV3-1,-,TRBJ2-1,CASSQGIDEQFF,TGTGCCAGCAGCCAAGGTATCGATGAGCAGTTCTTC
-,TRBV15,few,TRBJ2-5,CATSISTSSQETQYF,TGTGCCACCAGCATAAGTACTAGCAGCCAAGAGACCCAGTACTTC
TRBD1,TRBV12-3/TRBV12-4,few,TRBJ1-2,CASSPGQAGYGYTF,TGTGCCAGCAGTCCCGGACAGGCGGGATATGGCTACACCTTC
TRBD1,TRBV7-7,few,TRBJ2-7,CASSPDRVGYEQYF,TGTGCCAGCAGCCCAGACAGGGTGGGCTACGAGCAGTACTTC
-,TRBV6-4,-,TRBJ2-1,CASSPDFASYNEQFF,TGTGCCAGCAGTCCGGACTTCGCCTCCTACAATGAGCAGTTCTTC
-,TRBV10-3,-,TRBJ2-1,CAIREGTQREQFF,TGTGCCATCAGGGAGGGAACCCAGAGGGAGCAGTTCTTC
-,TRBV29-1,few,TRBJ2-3,CSVERRHLDTDTQYF,TGCAGCGTTGAACGTCGACACCTAGACACAGATACGCAGTATTTT
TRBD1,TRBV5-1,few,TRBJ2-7,CASSLDPGQNYEQYF,TGCGCCAGTAGCTTGGATCCGGGACAGAACTACGAGCAGTACTTC
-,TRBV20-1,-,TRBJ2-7,CSARNGPSSYNEQYF,TGCAGTGCTAGAAACGGCCCAAGCTCCTACAATGAGCAGTACTTC